This T cell receptor beta chain derives from a study of T cell responses to AZD1222 COVID-19 vaccine. V was shortened by 4 bases and J by 1 base, with 7 bases between the two germline ends. Germline CDR1 and CDR2: KGHSH and LQKENI. There are 13 residues in the CDR3. The repertoire was sequenced with immunoSEQ multiplex PCR; TCRdb's copy has only in-frame clones and lacks some. The sample has roughly 42,000 clones, 60% to 85% seen once. This clonotype was sampled from an adult in good health. The sequencing used peripheral blood, collected on day 0 of AZD1222 vaccination. The chain has TRBV18 and TRBJ1-1; tentatively, D is TRBD1 (5 bases). CDR3 sequence reads: CASSRGTNTEAFF. The CDR3 DNA reads TGTGCCAGCTCACGGGGGACGAACACTGAAGCTTTCTTT.